The clone carrying this T cell receptor (beta chain) has more than one count but fewer than ten. Antigen specificity is unknown. TCRdb re-analysed the 5' RACE reads in MiXCR, keeping a single row per CDR3 protein. The sample has 310,000 or so distinct CDR3 sequences; approximately 15% are singletons. This entry comes from a study of T-cell memory formation after mild COVID-19. V lost 1 base and J lost 14, with 18 bases in between. Germline V lookup: CDR1 MNHEY, CDR2 SMNVEV (reference sequence). The CDR3 runs to 14 residues. General study points: Whether second-wave clones peaking at day 37 were SARS-CoV-2 specific went unconfirmed. Cross-reactive memory appears to have joined, as suggested by some responding clones showing up in pre-infection memory. While clones contracting from day 15 to 85 were balanced between CD4 and CD8, later expanders leaned CD4+.

Sequencing input: PBMCs or a T cell subset sorted from them (not recorded which). V gene TRBV27 combines with J gene TRBJ1-5, with D perhaps TRBD1 (6 bases). The receptor was isolated from a man aged 18 to 35 who had mild COVID-19 (a few samples of this study predate the infection). Cell type and time point are not known. CDR3 loop: CASSLLPGAPEEHF. The DNA for the CDR3 is TGTGCCAGCAGTTTATTACCAGGGGCCCCGGAGGAGCATTTT.